This paragraph covers one TCR beta chain sequence. Its antigen remains unidentified. The V and J ends lost 2 bases and 0 bases respectively, with 7 bases between them. CDR3 size: 14 residues. Per germline, CDR1 MNHEY and CDR2 SVGEGT. These data are taken from a study of T cell responses to AZD1222 COVID-19 vaccine. Findings and limits, study-wide: Compared with day 0, the breadth and depth of the Spike-specific TCR repertoire rose significantly after two doses of AZD1222. Spike regions recognized by vaccine-associated CD4 TCRs spanned the protein, led by 160-218 and 743-854. Among spike-specific TCRs, nearly half reportedly target unmutated variant regions. Repertoire sampling was restricted to post-peak T cell response timepoints.

Clones were sequenced by immunoSEQ multiplex PCR, and TCRdb holds only the in-frame ones, with some missing. There are under 150,000 clones in the sample; 93% occur only once, and about 3% lies in the top ten. The chain links TRBV6-2 or TRBV6-3 to TRBJ1-1; D is ambiguous. The TCR sequence derives from an adult in good health. The material sequenced was peripheral blood, taken on day 0 of AZD1222 vaccination. The CDR3 reads CASSYGELNTEAFF. The DNA for the CDR3 is TGTGCCAGCAGTTACGGCGAACTGAACACTGAAGCTTTCTTT.